The entry below gives a single T cell receptor beta chain sequence along with its context. Germline CDR1 SGHDN, CDR2 FVKESK. The CDR3 consists of 17 residues. V gave up 1 base and J gave up 0 bases; unmatched junction bases: 5. The data originate from a study of blood T cell repertoires in COVID-19. At the level of the study: T cells, B-cell-depleted T cells, or PBMCs provided the cDNA or gDNA that served as material.

The authors' processing: Reference gene primer amplification gave estimated nucleated cell counts. Some clones are missing from TCRdb's copy, which holds only in-frame ones; the method was immunoSEQ multiplex PCR. V and J calls and clone size follow that table, whereas D and trimming were derived from the DNA. The repertoire holds about 260,000 clones, with roughly 84% as singletons. The sample consisted of peripheral blood. The gene calls are TRBV14 and TRBJ2-7; 11 bases are a match to TRBD1. The receptor's source is a man aged 55 to 69 with acute or convalescent COVID-19. CDR3 amino acids: CASSQGDRGSVSYEQYF. The DNA of the CDR3 is TGTGCCAGCAGCCAAGGGGACAGGGGGAGTGTCTCCTACGAGCAGTACTTC.